The 11 T cell receptor beta chains given below trace back to one sample, sequenced in a study of high-grade serous ovarian cancer treatment subgroups. Tumor samples were obtained before definitive surgery or chemotherapy. Profiled with immunoSEQ multiplex PCR; TCRdb holds only in-frame clones, not every one. The sample contains roughly 1,500 clones, under 80% of which appear only once. Sample: tumor tissue. The receptors come from a human donor with high-grade serous ovarian cancer.

The chain recombines TRBV7-2 with TRBJ2-5; D perhaps matches TRBD1 (6 bases). Deletions cut 4 bases from V and 7 bases from J, with 19 bases between. The CDR3 has 15 amino acids. CDR1 is SGHTA and CDR2 is FQGNSA in the germline V gene. CDR3 sequence: CASSYLTGSSGTQYF. The CDR3 region has the DNA TGTGCCAGCAGCTATTTAACAGGGTCGAGCGGGACCCAGTACTTC. The variable domain in full, with the rest retrieved from reference TRBV7-2 and TRBJ2-5, is GAGVSQSPSNKVTEKGKDVELRCDPISGHTALYWYRQSLGQGLEFLIYFQGNSAPDKSGLPSDRFSAERTGGSVSTLTIQRTQQEDSAVYLCASSYLTGSSGTQYFGPGTRLLVL.

J is TRBJ2-5 and V is TRBV5-1; weak D call: TRBD1 (6 bases). The CDR3 consists of 16 residues. Germline V CDR1 and CDR2: SGHRS, YFSETQ. V lost 4 bases and J lost 2, with 18 bases in between. The CDR3 region has the DNA TGCGCCAGCAGCCCCAAGACAGGATGGGGACAAGAGACCCAGTACTTC. This sequence encodes CASSPKTGWGQETQYF.

The chain has TRBV28 and TRBJ1-4, with D possibly being TRBD1 (5 bases). This CDR3 has 12 residues. V shed 4 bases and J shed 8 bases, with 8 bases lying between them. The germline CDR1 and CDR2 sequences are MDHEN and SYDVKM. The CDR3 region has the DNA TGTGCCAGCAGTTGGGGGAGGGAAAAACTGTTTTTT. Translation gives CASSWGREKLFF.

J is TRBJ1-4 and V is TRBV2, with D possibly being TRBD1 (5 bases). Trimming left V 4 bases short and J 4 bases short, with 13 bases between. Germline V CDR1 and CDR2: SNHLY, FYNNEI. The CDR3 loop spans 15 amino acids. CDR3 sequence reads: CASSVLGTGNEKLFF. CDR3 DNA sequence: TGTGCCAGCAGTGTTCTTGGGACGGGTAATGAAAAACTGTTTTTT. Full variable domain (outside the CDR3, taken from reference TRBV2 and TRBJ1-4): EPEVTQTPSHQVTQMGQEVILRCVPISNHLYFYWYRQILGQKVEFLVSFYNNEISEKSEIFDDQFSVERPDGSNFTLKIRSTKLEDSAMYFCASSVLGTGNEKLFFGSGTQLSVL.

This chain uses TRBV6-1 with TRBJ1-5; D call uncertain. Germline V gene data show CDR1 as MNHNS and CDR2 as SASEGT. Deletions cut 2 bases from V and 2 bases from J, with 16 bases between. There are 17 residues in the CDR3. CDR3 bases: TGTGCCAGCAGTGAAATGGAGAGTGCCTGGGGCAATCAGCCCCAGCATTTT. It translates to CASSEMESAWGNQPQHF.

This clone was recorded once. The rearrangement joins TRBV9 to TRBJ2-3; D is undetermined. Looked up from germline, CDR1 is SGDLS and CDR2 is YYNGEE. This CDR3 is 15 amino acids long. Trimming stripped 3 bases from V and 2 bases from J, with 13 bases between. The CDR3 DNA follows: TGTGCCAGCAGCGCCGATGTCGGGTACACAGATACGCAGTATTTT. Amino acids: CASSADVGYTDTQYF.

The chain employs TRBV11-2 and TRBJ2-7, with D possibly matching TRBD2 (5 bases). The CDR3 extends over 15 amino acids. V was pared by 3 bases and J by 7 bases, with 19 bases between. From germline, CDR1 is SGHAT and CDR2 FQNNGV. The CDR3 protein is CASSFEAGSFVEQYF. The CDR3 DNA reads as TGTGCCAGCAGCTTCGAGGCGGGCAGTTTTGTAGAGCAGTACTTC.

This clone was seen a handful of times. This chain uses TRBV28 with TRBJ1-4; 7 bases fit TRBD1. Germline CDR1 reads MDHEN; CDR2 reads SYDVKM. The CDR3 is 17 residues long. V lost 6 bases, J lost 0 bases, and 10 bases stayed unmatched. In DNA form, the CDR3 reads TGTGCCAGCAGCAAATTTCTCGGGACAGCAACTAATGAAAAACTGTTTTTT. It yields the protein CASSKFLGTATNEKLFF.

The chain combines TRBV30 with TRBJ2-3; D is possibly TRBD2 (5 bases). Deletions cut 3 bases from V and 0 bases from J, with 10 bases between. Germline V gives CDR1 GTSNPN, CDR2 SVGIG (reference sequence). The CDR3 consists of 14 residues. This CDR3 is CAWRDFHSTDTQYF. CDR3 DNA sequence: TGTGCCTGGAGGGACTTCCATAGCACAGATACGCAGTATTTT.

This clone appeared a few times. The chain has TRBV4-1 and TRBJ2-7, with 14 bases lining up with TRBD2. This CDR3 spans 16 amino acids. CDR1 and CDR2 from the germline V gene are MGHRA and YSYEKL. Trimming at V came to 3 bases and at J to 2 bases, leaving 3 bases not matched to a gene. CDR3 bases: TGCGCCAGCAGCCAGGGGGGACTAGCGGGAGCCTACGAGCAGTACTTC. Its protein product is CASSQGGLAGAYEQYF.

The rearrangement uses TRBV4-1 and TRBJ2-5, with 11 bases that match TRBD2. With 4 bases clipped from V and 5 bases from J, the junction kept 6 bases outside the gene matches. The germline V gene encodes CDR1 MGHRA and CDR2 YSYEKL. The CDR3 contains 15 residues. The CDR3 loop reads CASSPLAGGLETQYF. In DNA, the CDR3 is TGCGCCAGCAGCCCCCTAGCGGGGGGTTTGGAGACCCAGTACTTC.